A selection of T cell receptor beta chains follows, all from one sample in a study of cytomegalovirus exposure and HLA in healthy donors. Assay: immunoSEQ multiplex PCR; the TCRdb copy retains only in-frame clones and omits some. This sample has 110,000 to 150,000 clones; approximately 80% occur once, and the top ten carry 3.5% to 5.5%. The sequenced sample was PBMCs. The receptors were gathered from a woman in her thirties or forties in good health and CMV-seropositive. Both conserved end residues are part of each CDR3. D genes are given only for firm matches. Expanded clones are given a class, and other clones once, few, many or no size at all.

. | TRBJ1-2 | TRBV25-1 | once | CASSEYDDSAKNGYTF | TGTGCCAGCAGTGAATATGACGACAGCGCGAAAAATGGCTACACCTTC
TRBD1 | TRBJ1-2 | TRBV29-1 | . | CSVEAGGAGGYTF | TGCAGCGTTGAAGCAGGGGGCGCGGGAGGCTACACCTTC
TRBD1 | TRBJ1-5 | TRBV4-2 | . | CASSQEGTGEYGNQPQHF | TGTGCCAGCAGCCAAGAAGGGACAGGGGAATACGGCAATCAGCCCCAGCATTTT
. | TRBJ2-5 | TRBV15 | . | CATLGTFGTQYF | TGTGCCACCCTCGGGACATTCGGGACCCAGTACTTC
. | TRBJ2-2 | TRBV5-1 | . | CASQDGLLSGELFF | TGCGCCAGCCAGGACGGACTTCTAAGCGGGGAGCTGTTTTTT
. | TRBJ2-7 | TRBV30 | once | CAWSVSGMGAYEQYF | TGTGCCTGGAGTGTTTCCGGGATGGGGGCATACGAGCAGTACTTC
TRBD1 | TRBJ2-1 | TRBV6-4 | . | CASSEGDSGNEQFF | TGTGCCAGCAGTGAGGGGGACAGTGGTAATGAGCAGTTCTTC
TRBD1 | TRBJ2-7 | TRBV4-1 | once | CASSQETGQGRYEQYF | TGCGCCAGCAGCCAAGAAACGGGACAGGGGCGATACGAGCAGTACTTC
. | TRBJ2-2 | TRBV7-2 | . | CASRFWDFGNTGELFF | TGTGCCAGCAGGTTTTGGGACTTCGGGAACACCGGGGAGCTGTTTTTT
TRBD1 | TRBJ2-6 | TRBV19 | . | CASVGTVFTGANVLTF | TGTGCCAGTGTAGGGACAGTTTTTACTGGGGCCAACGTCCTGACTTTC
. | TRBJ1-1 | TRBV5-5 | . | CASSLMGGTEAFF | TGTGCCAGCAGCTTAATGGGGGGCACTGAAGCTTTCTTT
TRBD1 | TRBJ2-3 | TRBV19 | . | CASLGQGAADTQYF | TGTGCCAGCCTTGGACAGGGGGCCGCAGATACGCAGTATTTT
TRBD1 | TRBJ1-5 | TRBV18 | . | CASSRSGTGVSQPQHF | TGTGCCAGCTCTCGTTCCGGGACAGGGGTTTCTCAGCCCCAGCATTTT
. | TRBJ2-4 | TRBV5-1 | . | CASSLEGLGGKNIQYF | TGCGCCAGCAGCTTGGAAGGGTTGGGGGGCAAAAACATTCAGTACTTC
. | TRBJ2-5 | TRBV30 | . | CAWSAGEWETQYF | TGTGCCTGGAGTGCGGGAGAGTGGGAGACCCAGTACTTC
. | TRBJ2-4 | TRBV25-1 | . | CASSEYPGPLAKNIQYF | TGTGCCAGCAGTGAATACCCAGGGCCCCTAGCCAAAAACATTCAGTACTTC
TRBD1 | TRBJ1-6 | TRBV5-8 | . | CASSPYGTGEYNSPLHF | TGTGCCAGCAGCCCCTACGGGACAGGGGAATATAATTCACCCCTCCACTTT